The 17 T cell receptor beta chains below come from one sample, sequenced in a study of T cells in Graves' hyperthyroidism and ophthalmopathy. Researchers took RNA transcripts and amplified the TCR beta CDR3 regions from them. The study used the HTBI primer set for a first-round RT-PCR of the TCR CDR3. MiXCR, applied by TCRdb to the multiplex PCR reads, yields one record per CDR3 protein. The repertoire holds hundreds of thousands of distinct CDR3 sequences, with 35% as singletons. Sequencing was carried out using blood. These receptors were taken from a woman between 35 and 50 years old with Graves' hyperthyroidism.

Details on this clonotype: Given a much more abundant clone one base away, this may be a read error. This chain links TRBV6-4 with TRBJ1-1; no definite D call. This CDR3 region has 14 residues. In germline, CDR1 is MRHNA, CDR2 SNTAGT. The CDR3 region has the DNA TGTGCCAACAGTCCCGGGCCAGGGAACACTGAAGCTTTCTTT. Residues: CANSPGPGNTEAFF.

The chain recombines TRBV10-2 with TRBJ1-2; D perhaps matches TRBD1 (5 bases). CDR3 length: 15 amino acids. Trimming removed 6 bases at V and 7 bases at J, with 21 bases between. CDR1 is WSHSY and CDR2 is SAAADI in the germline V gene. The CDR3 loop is CASRARTRGYGGYTF. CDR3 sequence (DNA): TGCGCCAGCAGAGCGCGGACGAGGGGCTACGGTGGCTACACCTTC.

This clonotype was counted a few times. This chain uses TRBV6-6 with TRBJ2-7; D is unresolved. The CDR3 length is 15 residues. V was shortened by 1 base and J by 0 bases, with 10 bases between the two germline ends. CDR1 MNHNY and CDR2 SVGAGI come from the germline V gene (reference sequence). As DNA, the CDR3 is TGTGCCAGCAGTTACTGGAGTGGATCCTCCTACGAGCAGTACTTC. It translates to CASSYWSGSSYEQYF.

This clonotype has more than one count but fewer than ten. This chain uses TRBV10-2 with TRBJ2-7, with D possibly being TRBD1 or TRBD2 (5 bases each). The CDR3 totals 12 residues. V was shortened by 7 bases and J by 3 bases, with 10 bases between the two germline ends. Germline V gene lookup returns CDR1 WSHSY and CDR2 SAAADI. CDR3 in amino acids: CASKAGSYEQYF. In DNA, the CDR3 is TGCGCCAGCAAGGCAGGGAGCTACGAGCAGTACTTC.

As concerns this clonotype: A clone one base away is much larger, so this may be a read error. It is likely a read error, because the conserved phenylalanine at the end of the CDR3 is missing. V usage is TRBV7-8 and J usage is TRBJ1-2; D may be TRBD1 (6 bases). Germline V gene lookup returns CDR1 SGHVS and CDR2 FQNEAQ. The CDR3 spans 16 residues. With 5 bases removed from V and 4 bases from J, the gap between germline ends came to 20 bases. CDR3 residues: CASSILQGQIPYGYTL. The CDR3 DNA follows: TGTGCCAGCAGCATCCTTCAGGGGCAAATCCCCTATGGCTACACCCTC.

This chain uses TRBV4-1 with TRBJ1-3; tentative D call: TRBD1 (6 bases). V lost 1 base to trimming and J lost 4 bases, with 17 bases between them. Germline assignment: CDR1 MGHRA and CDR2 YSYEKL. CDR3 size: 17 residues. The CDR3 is CASSQGSQGRRGNTIYF. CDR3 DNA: TGCGCCAGCAGCCAAGGGTCACAGGGACGTAGGGGAAACACCATATATTTT.

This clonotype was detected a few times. This chain's CDR3 is CASNTGADEQYF. Here the CDR3 DNA reads TGTGCCAGCAATACAGGGGCCGACGAGCAGTACTTC. This chain links TRBV6-5 with TRBJ2-7, with 7 bases aligning to TRBD1. The CDR3 is 12 residues long. Per the germline V gene, CDR1 is MNHEY and CDR2 is SVGAGI. The V and J ends lost 7 bases and 5 bases, in that order; junction bases with no gene match: 5.

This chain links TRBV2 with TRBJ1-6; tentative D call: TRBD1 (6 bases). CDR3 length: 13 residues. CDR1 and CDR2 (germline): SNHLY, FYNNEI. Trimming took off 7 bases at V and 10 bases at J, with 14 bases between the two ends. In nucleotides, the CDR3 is TGTGCCAGCACCGAAAAGGGGGGGTCACCCCTCCACTTT. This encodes CASTEKGGSPLHF.

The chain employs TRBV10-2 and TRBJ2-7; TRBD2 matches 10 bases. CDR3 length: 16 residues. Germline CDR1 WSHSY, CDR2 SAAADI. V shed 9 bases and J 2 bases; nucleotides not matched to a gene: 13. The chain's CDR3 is CASIEGGLAKTYEQYF. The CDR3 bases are TGCGCCAGTATCGAGGGGGGACTAGCGAAGACCTACGAGCAGTACTTC.

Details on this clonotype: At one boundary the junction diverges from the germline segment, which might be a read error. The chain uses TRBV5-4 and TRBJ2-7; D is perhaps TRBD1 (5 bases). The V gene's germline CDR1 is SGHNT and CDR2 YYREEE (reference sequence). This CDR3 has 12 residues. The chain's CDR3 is CASSLEQGEQHF. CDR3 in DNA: TGTGCCAGCAGCTTGGAGCAGGGCGAGCAGCACTTC.

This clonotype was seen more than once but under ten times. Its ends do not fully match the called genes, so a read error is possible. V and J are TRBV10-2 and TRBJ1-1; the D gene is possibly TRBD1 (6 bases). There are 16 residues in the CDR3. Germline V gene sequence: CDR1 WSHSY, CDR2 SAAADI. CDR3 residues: CASTKGGTGRNTEAFF. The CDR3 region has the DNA TGTGCCAGCACTAAGGGGGGGACCGGTCGGAACACTGAAGCTTTCTTT.

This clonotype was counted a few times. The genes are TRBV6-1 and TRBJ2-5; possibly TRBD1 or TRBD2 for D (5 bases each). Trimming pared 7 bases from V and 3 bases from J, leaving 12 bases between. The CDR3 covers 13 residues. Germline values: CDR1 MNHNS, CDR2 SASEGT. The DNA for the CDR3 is TGTGCCAGCACCGCCGGGACCAAAGAGACCCAGTACTTC. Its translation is CASTAGTKETQYF.

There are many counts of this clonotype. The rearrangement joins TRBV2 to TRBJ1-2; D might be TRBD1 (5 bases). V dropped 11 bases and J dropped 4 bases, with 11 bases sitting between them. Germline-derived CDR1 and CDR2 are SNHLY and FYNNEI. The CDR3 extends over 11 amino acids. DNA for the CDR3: TGTGCCGGATGGGGCAGCTATGGCTACACCTTC. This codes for CAGWGSYGYTF.

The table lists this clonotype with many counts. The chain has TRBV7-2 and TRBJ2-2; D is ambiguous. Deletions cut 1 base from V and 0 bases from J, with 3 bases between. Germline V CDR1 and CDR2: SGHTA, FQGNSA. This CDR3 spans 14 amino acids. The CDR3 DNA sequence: TGTGCCAGCAGCTTAGTTGCGAACACCGGGGAGCTGTTTTTT. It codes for CASSLVANTGELFF.

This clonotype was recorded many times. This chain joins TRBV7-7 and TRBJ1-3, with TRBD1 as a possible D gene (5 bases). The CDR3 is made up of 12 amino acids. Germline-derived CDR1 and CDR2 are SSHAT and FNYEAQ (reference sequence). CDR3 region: CASGGAGDTIYF. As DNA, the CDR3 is TGTGCTAGCGGGGGAGCAGGCGACACCATATATTTT.

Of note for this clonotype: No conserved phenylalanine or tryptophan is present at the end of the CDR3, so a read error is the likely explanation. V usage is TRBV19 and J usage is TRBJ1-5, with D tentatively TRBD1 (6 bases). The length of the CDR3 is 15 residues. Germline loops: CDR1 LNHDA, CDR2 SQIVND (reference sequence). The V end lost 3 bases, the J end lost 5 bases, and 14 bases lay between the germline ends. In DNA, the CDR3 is TGTGCCAGTAGTATTTCCAGGGGCCACGATCAGCCCCAGCATCTT. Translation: CASSISRGHDQPQHL.

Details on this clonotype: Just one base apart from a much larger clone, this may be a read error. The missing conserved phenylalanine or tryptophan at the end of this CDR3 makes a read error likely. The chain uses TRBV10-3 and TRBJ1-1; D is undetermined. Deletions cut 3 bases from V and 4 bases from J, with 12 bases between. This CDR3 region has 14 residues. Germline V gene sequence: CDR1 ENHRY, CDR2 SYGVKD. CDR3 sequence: CAISDAGKSTEAFS. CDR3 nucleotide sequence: TGTGCCATCAGTGATGCGGGGAAGTCCACTGAAGCTTTCTCT.